This is a list of T cell receptor beta chains from one sample in a study of human T cells and chemical hapten exposure. In TCRdb, the reads were re-called with MiXCR into one record per CDR3 protein. The sample has about 120,000 distinct CDR3 sequences; approximately 9.3% are singletons. The sample consisted of whole blood. These receptors were collected from a human donor in good health. Some clones in this sample may be carry-over from other donors' samples. CDR3s include the opening cysteine and the closing phenylalanine or tryptophan. A D gene is named only where the DNA matches it firmly. Only some rows state a clone size, as once, few, many or a class for expanded clones.

V,D,J,size,DNA,CDR3
TRBV19,TRBD1,TRBJ1-5,.,TGTGCCAGTATTTATGACGGGACAGGGAATCAGCCCCAGCATTTT,CASIYDGTGNQPQHF
TRBV20-1,TRBD2,TRBJ2-3,many,TGCAGTGCGGTGGAACTAGCGGGAGCACTGGATACGCAGTATTTT,CSAVELAGALDTQYF
TRBV5-4,.,TRBJ1-3,many,TGTGCCAGCAGCTTGGCCCACGTGGGAAACACCATATATTTT,CASSLAHVGNTIYF
TRBV5-1,.,TRBJ2-5,few,TGCGCCAGCAGCTTATATAACGAAAAAGAGACCCAGTACTTC,CASSLYNEKETQYF
TRBV6-2/TRBV6-3,.,TRBJ2-7,many,TGTGCCAGCAGCTCCGTTGGATTACCTACCTACGAGCAGTACTTC,CASSSVGLPTYEQYF
TRBV20-1,.,TRBJ2-1,few,TGCAGTGCTCCTCTTCGGGCCGAGCAGTTCTTC,CSAPLRAEQFF
TRBV6-5,.,TRBJ2-2,few,TGTGCCAGCAGTTACTCACAGGTCGGGGAGCTGTTTTTT,CASSYSQVGELFF
TRBV29-1,TRBD2,TRBJ2-5,.,TGCAGCGTTGGGAGCGGGAGGGCCCAGGAGACCCAGTACTTC,CSVGSGRAQETQYF
TRBV11-2,.,TRBJ2-7,few,TGTGCCAGCAGCCCCAACTTCTCTGGAAGACGACTATTC,CASSPNFSGRRLF
TRBV19,.,TRBJ2-3,.,TGTGCCAGTAGTATGGGGAGGTACCGCACAGATACGCAGTATTTT,CASSMGRYRTDTQYF
TRBV14,TRBD2,TRBJ2-2,.,TGTGCCAGCAGTGGACTAGCGCCGAACACCGGGGAGCTGTTTTTT,CASSGLAPNTGELFF
TRBV2,TRBD2,TRBJ2-3,few,TGTGCCAGCAGTGCAAGCGGGGGGCTGGCAGATACGCAGTATTTT,CASSASGGLADTQYF
TRBV27,.,TRBJ2-3,few,TGTGCCAGCAGACCGGGGATCCACACAGATACGCAGTATTTT,CASRPGIHTDTQYF
TRBV6-2/TRBV6-3,.,TRBJ2-7,few,TGTGCCAGCAGTCAACATTACGAGCAGTACTTC,CASSQHYEQYF
TRBV9,TRBD2,TRBJ2-1,many,TGTGCCAGCAGCGTAACCACGAGCCGGGGGCAACTAGCGGGAGGATCCTACAATGAGCAGTTCTTC,CASSVTTSRGQLAGGSYNEQFF
TRBV12-5,.,TRBJ1-2,few,TGTGCTAGTGGTTTCGCCCCCGAAAATTATGGCTACACCTTC,CASGFAPENYGYTF
TRBV7-2,.,TRBJ1-1,few,.,CASSSFGQGALF
TRBV12-3/TRBV12-4,TRBD1,TRBJ2-2,.,TGTGCCAGCAGAAGGGGGCTCGGCACCGGGGAGCTGTTTTTT,CASRRGLGTGELFF
TRBV20-1,TRBD1,TRBJ1-4,many,TGCAGTGCTCAAGGGACAGAATACGAAAAACTGTTTTTT,CSAQGTEYEKLFF
TRBV9,.,TRBJ2-3,.,TGTGCCAGCAGCGTTCGGGACCGGTGGGATACGCAGTATTTT,CASSVRDRWDTQYF
TRBV18,.,TRBJ2-7,.,TGTGCCAGCTCACCACCGACGGGTCTTGGAGAGCAGTACTTC,CASSPPTGLGEQYF
TRBV11-1,TRBD1,TRBJ2-2,.,TGTGCCAGCAGCTCCGAGGGACAGGGGGCTACCGGGGAGCTGTTTTTT,CASSSEGQGATGELFF
TRBV12-3/TRBV12-4,TRBD1,TRBJ2-1,.,TGTGCCAGCAGTGGGGGACAGGGGGCCTACAATGAGCAGTTCTTC,CASSGGQGAYNEQFF
TRBV9,TRBD2,TRBJ2-2,few,TGTGCCAGCAGCGATCCCCTAGCCCCCAGACTAGCGGGGGGCGCGAACACCGGGGAGCTGTTTTTT,CASSDPLAPRLAGGANTGELFF
TRBV7-8,.,TRBJ2-7,many,TGTGCCAGCAGCCTTAGGCCCCCCGAGCAGTACTTC,CASSLRPPEQYF
TRBV6-5,.,TRBJ1-5,many,TGTGCCAGCAGCCCCCAGAGGAATCAGCCCCAGCATTTT,CASSPQRNQPQHF
TRBV7-2,.,TRBJ1-4,.,TGTGCCAGCAGCTTATTCCAGGGAGTGGCTAATGAAAAACTGTTTTTT,CASSLFQGVANEKLFF
TRBV4-1,.,TRBJ2-3,.,TGCGCCAGCAGCCAAGATAGGCCTAGCGGCACAGATACGCAGTATTTT,CASSQDRPSGTDTQYF
TRBV29-1,TRBD2,TRBJ2-1,many,TGCAGCGGCTGGCGGACTAGCGGGAGTGATGAGCAGTTCTTC,CSGWRTSGSDEQFF
TRBV29-1,.,TRBJ2-6,.,TGCAGCGTCCGAGAAAGGGGGCAGGGACTCTCTGGGGCCAACGTCCTGACTTTC,CSVRERGQGLSGANVLTF
TRBV5-1,TRBD2,TRBJ2-5,few,TGCGCCAGCAGACGGGGACTAGCGGGAGAGGTTGAGACCCAGTACTTC,CASRRGLAGEVETQYF
TRBV7-8,.,TRBJ1-1,many,TGTGCCAGCAGCTGGACGGACACTGAAGCTTTCTTT,CASSWTDTEAFF
TRBV13,.,TRBJ1-1,.,TGTGCCAGCAGTGGACGGGAGAACACTGAAGCTTTCTTT,CASSGRENTEAFF
TRBV5-8,.,TRBJ1-1,many,TGTGCCAGCAGCTTGGAGGCCGGGCGGAGGAACACTGAAGCTTTCTTT,CASSLEAGRRNTEAFF
TRBV5-1,TRBD1,TRBJ1-4,.,TGCGCCAGCAGCTTAGAAGGACAGGGGGAAGCTAATGAAAAACTGTTTTTT,CASSLEGQGEANEKLFF
TRBV9,.,TRBJ1-1,many,TGTGCCAGCAGCGTAGACTCGGAGTTCACTGAAGCTTTCTTT,CASSVDSEFTEAFF
TRBV30,.,TRBJ1-1,.,TGTGCCTGGAGTCAGGGAAACACTGAAGCTTTCTTT,CAWSQGNTEAFF
TRBV6-4,TRBD1,TRBJ1-5,few,TGTGCCAGCAGCTACAGGGGAGGGATGGGAAATCAGCCCCAGCATTTT,CASSYRGGMGNQPQHF
TRBV29-1,.,TRBJ1-1,many,TGCAGCGCCCTTAGGGGGTCGGCTGAAGCTTTCTTT,CSALRGSAEAFF
TRBV12-3/TRBV12-4,.,TRBJ2-7,.,TGTGCCAGCAGTCAGGGAGGAAAAGTTGGCGAGCAGTACTTC,CASSQGGKVGEQYF
TRBV5-6,.,TRBJ1-6,.,TGTGCCAGCAGCCCGGTGGACACGTATAATTCACCCCTCCACTTT,CASSPVDTYNSPLHF